The 26 T cell receptor beta chains listed next were all sequenced from one sample in a study of blood T cell repertoires in COVID-19. Some clones are missing from TCRdb's copy, which holds only in-frame ones; the method was immunoSEQ multiplex PCR. The sample records over 300,000 clones, 70% to 90% being singletons. Sequencing was carried out using peripheral blood. These TCRs come from a man in his forties with acute or convalescent COVID-19.

This sequence joins TRBV9 and TRBJ1-2; D remains unclear. CDR1 SGDLS and CDR2 YYNGEE come from the germline V gene. V dropped 4 bases and J dropped 6 bases, with 13 bases sitting between them. CDR3 size: 13 residues. Here the CDR3 DNA reads TGTGCCAGCAGCCCCTGGGCGCTGGATGGCTACACCTTC. Translation gives CASSPWALDGYTF.

The genes are TRBV19 and TRBJ2-7, with 8 nucleotides matching TRBD2. The CDR3 runs to 15 residues. After removal of 9 bases from V and 3 bases from J, the junction contained 13 bases not matched to a gene. Germline CDR1 LNHDA, CDR2 SQIVND (reference sequence). CDR3 region: CARKNRGGSGYEQYF. In nucleotides, the CDR3 is TGTGCCAGGAAAAACCGCGGGGGGTCGGGCTACGAGCAGTACTTC.

In the case of this clone: Other DNA sequences in the same sample also yield this CDR3. The gene calls are TRBV3-1 (or the pseudogene TRBV3-2) and TRBJ1-2; D might be TRBD1 (5 bases). With 0 bases removed from V and 5 bases from J, the gap between germline ends came to 13 bases. Germline values: CDR1 LGHDT, CDR2 YNNKEL (reference sequence). This CDR3 has 15 residues. Here the CDR3 DNA reads TGTGCCAGCAGCCAAGATAGCGGGGGTGGGTATGGCTACACCTTC. Protein product: CASSQDSGGGYGYTF.

This chain uses TRBV19 with TRBJ2-2; D gene unclear. CDR1 and CDR2 from the germline V gene are LNHDA and SQIVND (reference sequence). Deletions cut 2 bases from V and 9 bases from J, with 7 bases between. The CDR3 is 12 amino acids. The CDR3 DNA reads TGTGCCAGTAGTATACTTTTCCGGGAGCTGTTTTTT. Encoded protein: CASSILFRELFF.

The rearrangement links TRBV7-9 to TRBJ2-3; 7 nucleotides align to TRBD2. CDR1 is SEHNR and CDR2 is FQNEAQ in the germline V gene (reference sequence). The length of the CDR3 is 14 residues. Trimming at V came to 5 bases and at J to 4 bases, leaving 6 bases not matched to a gene. In DNA form, the CDR3 reads TGTGCCAGCAGCCTGCTCGCGGGGGCAGATACGCAGTATTTT. Its protein is CASSLLAGADTQYF.

The sample holds one count of this clone. The rearrangement joins TRBV4-1 to TRBJ2-5, with D maybe TRBD1 (5 bases). The CDR3 has 14 amino acids. The V end was cut by 1 base, the J end by 2 bases, with 8 bases between. CDR1 and CDR2 (germline): MGHRA, YSYEKL. Here the CDR3 DNA reads TGCGCCAGCAGCCAAGTCGACAGACAAGAGACCCAGTACTTC. It specifies CASSQVDRQETQYF.

The chain combines TRBV6-4 with TRBJ2-2; 7 bases are a match to TRBD1. Looked up from germline, CDR1 is MRHNA and CDR2 is SNTAGT. This CDR3 is 14 amino acids long. V was pared by 8 bases and J by 2 bases, with 5 bases of the junction left unmatched. CDR3 DNA: TGTGCCAGCGGGGGACAGCCTAACACCGGGGAGCTGTTTTTT. Translating gives CASGGQPNTGELFF.

The chain joins TRBV19 to TRBJ2-3; TRBD1 might be the D (6 bases). Germline lookup yields CDR1 LNHDA and CDR2 SQIVND (reference sequence). V was shortened by 4 bases and J by 3 bases, with 8 bases between the two germline ends. This CDR3 is built from 13 residues. CDR3 in amino acids: CASSTQGTDTQYF. Here the CDR3 DNA reads TGTGCCAGTAGTACACAGGGAACAGATACGCAGTATTTT.

The rearrangement joins TRBV29-1 to TRBJ2-7; 7 bases align to TRBD2. CDR3 size: 15 residues. The V segment lost 1 base and the J segment 0 bases; nucleotides outside the gene matches: 6. CDR1 and CDR2 from the germline V gene are SQVTM and ANQGSEA. This CDR3 is CSVEGGEGSSYEQYF. The DNA for the CDR3 is TGCAGCGTTGAAGGGGGGGAGGGGAGCTCCTACGAGCAGTACTTC.

This rearrangement joins TRBV3-1 (or the pseudogene TRBV3-2) to TRBJ1-2; D remains ambiguous. The CDR3 runs 13 residues. Germline assignment: CDR1 LGHDT and CDR2 YNNKEL (reference sequence). The V gene lost 0 bases and the J gene lost 8 bases, with 10 bases spanning the gap. Here the CDR3 reads CASSQDQGSGYTF. The CDR3 coding sequence is TGTGCCAGCAGCCAAGATCAAGGGAGCGGCTACACCTTC.

Comment on this clone: This sample includes further DNA sequences coding for the same CDR3. CDR3 DNA: TGCGCCAGCAGCTTTGACAACTCCTACGAGCAGTACTTC. Translation gives CASSFDNSYEQYF. This chain links TRBV5-1 with TRBJ2-7; D gene uncertain. The CDR3 totals 13 residues. V gave up 2 bases and J gave up 0 bases, with 6 bases separating them. CDR1 and CDR2 from the germline V gene are SGHRS and YFSETQ.

CDR3 DNA sequence: TGTGCCAGCAGCTTGAGGCAGGGGGTCTATGGCTACACCTTC. It encodes CASSLRQGVYGYTF. The chain carries TRBV7-2 and TRBJ1-2; 7 positions agree with TRBD1. The V gene's germline CDR1 is SGHTA and CDR2 FQGNSA. This CDR3 spans 14 amino acids. The V segment lost 3 bases and the J segment 4 bases; nucleotides outside the gene matches: 5.

This clone has just one count. The V call is TRBV15, the J call TRBJ2-5, with D perhaps matching TRBD1 (6 bases). The germline V and J ends were trimmed by 1 base and 5 bases, with 17 bases remaining between them. CDR1 and CDR2 (germline): LNHNV, YYDKDF (reference sequence). This CDR3 is built from 16 residues. As DNA, the CDR3 is TGTGCCACCAGCAGAGCCCCCCCAGGGGACCCGGAGACCCAGTACTTC. It is translated as CATSRAPPGDPETQYF.

The chain employs TRBV25-1 and TRBJ1-3; 7 bases agree with TRBD1. This CDR3 region has 17 residues. With 0 bases clipped from V and 3 bases from J, the junction kept 8 bases outside the gene matches. Germline assignment: CDR1 MGHDK and CDR2 SYGVNS. The CDR3 coding sequence is TGTGCCAGCAGTGAATATGGGGGACAGACCCATGGAAACACCATATATTTT. It encodes CASSEYGGQTHGNTIYF.

This clone came up once. The genes are TRBV11-2 and TRBJ2-7, with 9 bases identical to TRBD2. Germline CDR1 and CDR2: SGHAT and FQNNGV. The CDR3 loop spans 15 amino acids. V was pared by 2 bases and J by 6 bases, with 8 bases of the junction left unmatched. DNA of the CDR3: TGTGCCAGCAGCTTAAGTCTAGCGGGGCTCGCCGAGCAGTACTTC. Protein sequence: CASSLSLAGLAEQYF. Looking up the rest from reference TRBV11-2 and TRBJ2-7 gives the full variable domain: EAGVAQSPRYKIIEKRQSVAFWCNPISGHATLYWYQQILGQGPKLLIQFQNNGVVDDSQLPKDRFSAERLKGVDSTLKIQPAKLEDSAVYLCASSLSLAGLAEQYFGPGTRLTVT.

The chain couples TRBV29-1 to TRBJ2-3, with 7 bases matching TRBD2. The V gene end was trimmed by 0 bases and the J gene end by 1 base; junction bases not matched to a gene: 10. The CDR3 totals 17 residues. In germline, CDR1 is SQVTM, CDR2 ANQGSEA. The CDR3 region has the DNA TGCAGCGTTGAAGATCCGGTATCTGCGGGGGGCACAGATACGCAGTATTTT. Its translation is CSVEDPVSAGGTDTQYF.

The chain is built from TRBV2 and TRBJ1-6; D is ambiguous. Germline values: CDR1 SNHLY, CDR2 FYNNEI. The CDR3 covers 15 residues. V dropped 4 bases and J dropped 0 bases, with 7 bases sitting between them. The CDR3 sequence: CASSVERSYNSPLHF. CDR3 nucleotides: TGTGCCAGCAGTGTGGAGCGCTCCTATAATTCACCCCTCCACTTT.

The CDR3 nucleotides read TGTGCCAGCAGCCAAGTCATGGGGGAGGGACTTTGGGAGACCCAGTACTTC. This encodes CASSQVMGEGLWETQYF. The V and J genes are TRBV3-1 (or the pseudogene TRBV3-2) and TRBJ2-5; 7 positions match TRBD2. Germline-derived CDR1 and CDR2 are LGHDT and YNNKEL (reference sequence). The CDR3 is made up of 17 amino acids. V trimming: 1 base; J trimming: 5 bases; junction bases outside the gene matches: 13.

The V call is TRBV30, the J call TRBJ2-5; the match to TRBD1 covers 10 bases. The V and J ends lost 5 bases and 6 bases, in that order; junction bases with no gene match: 6. This CDR3 comprises 13 residues. Germline V CDR1 and CDR2: GTSNPN, SVGIG (reference sequence). CDR3 coding DNA: TGTGCCTGGTGGACAGGGGGTCAGAAGACCCAGTACTTC. Protein product: CAWWTGGQKTQYF.

The rearrangement links TRBV7-2 to TRBJ2-7; TRBD2 matches 11 bases. J lost 2 bases, V lost 1 base, and 10 bases had no gene match. The germline V gene has CDR1 SGHTA and CDR2 FQGNSA. CDR3 length equals 18 residues. The CDR3 DNA reads as TGTGCCAGCAGCTTAGTGTTTGCTAGCGGGGGGCAAGCCTACGAGCAGTACTTC. It specifies CASSLVFASGGQAYEQYF.

This clone was detected only a few times. The gene calls are TRBV5-6 and TRBJ1-2, with D unresolved. Germline-derived CDR1 and CDR2 are SGHDT and YYEEEE. Between the trimmed V and J ends, which lost 4 bases and 4 bases, there was a span of 5 bases. The CDR3 length is 11 residues. DNA for the CDR3: TGTGCCAGCAGCCACAGCTATGGCTACACCTTC. Residues: CASSHSYGYTF.

The chain employs TRBV13 and TRBJ1-1; the match to TRBD1 covers 9 bases. This CDR3 has 14 residues. The germline V gene has CDR1 PRHDT and CDR2 FYEKMQ (reference sequence). The V and J ends lost 4 bases and 1 base, in that order; junction bases with no gene match: 1. The CDR3 nucleotides read TGTGCCAGCAGCTGGGACAGGGAGAACACTGAAGCTTTCTTT. Translating it yields CASSWDRENTEAFF.

V and J are TRBV19 and TRBJ2-3; 8 nucleotides agree with TRBD2. V was clipped by 5 bases and J by 0 bases; unmatched bases: 7. This CDR3 comprises 16 residues. CDR1 is LNHDA, CDR2 SQIVND, per germline (reference sequence). The DNA for the CDR3 is TGTGCCAGTAGTCCCGAGCGGGAGTCAAGCACAGATACGCAGTATTTT. This codes for CASSPERESSTDTQYF.

The CDR3 spells CASSRTGTEAFF. The CDR3 bases are TGTGCCAGCAGCCGGACAGGTACTGAAGCTTTCTTT. V usage is TRBV6-5 and J usage is TRBJ1-1, with 7 bases matching TRBD1. The germline V gene encodes CDR1 MNHEY and CDR2 SVGAGI. V lost 6 bases and J lost 5; bases outside the gene matches: 3. The CDR3 is made up of 12 amino acids.

The chain combines TRBV4-2 with TRBJ2-4; 7 bases are a match to TRBD1. V lost 0 bases and J lost 3; bases outside the gene matches: 17. Germline assignment: CDR1 LGHNA and CDR2 YNFKEQ. The CDR3 contains 20 residues. CDR3 amino acids: CASSQDMSGWGTERKNIQYF. For the CDR3, the DNA is TGTGCCAGCAGCCAAGATATGTCGGGGTGGGGGACAGAGCGCAAAAACATTCAGTACTTC.

The chain carries TRBV27 and TRBJ1-2; D uncertain. Trimming left V 2 bases short and J 1 base short, with 5 bases between. CDR3 size: 13 residues. In germline, CDR1 is MNHEY, CDR2 SMNVEV (reference sequence). The CDR3 nucleotides are TGTGCCAGCAGTTTAAGAGATAACTATGGCTACACCTTC. Amino acid sequence: CASSLRDNYGYTF.